Shown below are 28 T cell receptor beta chains from a single sample sequenced in a study of graft-versus-host responses after intestinal transplantation. The table came from immunoSEQ multiplex PCR; TCRdb's copy has only in-frame clones and leaves some out. The data contain some 8,000 clones, around 30% of them singletons. The study plated about 200,000 CFSE-labeled responders with about 200,000 irradiated, violet-dye-labeled stimulators. Sequenced here: alloreactive CD8+ T cells from a mixed lymphocyte reaction culture, sampled before intestinal transplant. Stated subset: CFSE-low proliferating T cells sorted from roughly six-day pre-transplant mixed lymphocyte reaction (GvH or HvG direction). The origin of the receptors is a human patient who received an intestinal transplant.

J is TRBJ1-2 and V is TRBV30; weak D call: TRBD1 (5 bases). Germline CDR1 GTSNPN, CDR2 SVGIG (reference sequence). The V end was cut by 6 bases, the J end by 2 bases, with 7 bases between. The CDR3 contains 11 residues. The DNA for the CDR3 is TGTGCCTGTGGGGGGAACTATGGCTACACCTTC. As protein: CACGGNYGYTF.

This clone is medium-sized (0.01 to 0.1%) by share. The J gene is TRBJ1-6, the V gene TRBV28; D gene ambiguous. Trimming left V 5 bases short and J 8 bases short, with 13 bases between. The CDR3 has 14 amino acids. CDR1 and CDR2 (germline): MDHEN, SYDVKM. The CDR3 loop reads CASSPEEWDSPLHF. The CDR3 DNA sequence: TGTGCCAGCAGTCCGGAGGAATGGGATTCACCCCTCCACTTT.

J is TRBJ2-1 and V is TRBV5-1; 7 nucleotides align to TRBD1. Losses at the gene ends were 0 bases for V and 4 bases for J; bases not matched to a gene: 4. The germline gives CDR1 SGHRS, CDR2 YFSETQ. CDR3 length: 15 residues. The DNA for the CDR3 is TGCGCCAGCAGCTTGGGTGGGACAGTATACAATGAGCAGTTCTTC. Protein sequence: CASSLGGTVYNEQFF.

The J gene is TRBJ1-1, the V gene TRBV15, with a weak D call TRBD1 (5 bases). The CDR3 has 16 residues. The germline V gene encodes CDR1 LNHNV and CDR2 YYDKDF (reference sequence). Trimming removed 0 bases at V and 3 bases at J, with 14 bases between. The CDR3 DNA is TGTGCCACCAGCAGAGATCGCCGGGGGTGGTACACTGAAGCTTTCTTT. This codes for CATSRDRRGWYTEAFF.

Only a few counts were recorded for this clone. The gene calls are TRBV28 and TRBJ2-7, with 8 bases fitting TRBD1. This CDR3 has 15 amino acids. Germline V lookup: CDR1 MDHEN, CDR2 SYDVKM. The trim removed 3 bases at V and 2 bases at J, leaving 6 bases unmatched. The CDR3 DNA follows: TGTGCCAGCAGTTTCAGGGGGCTGGTAGCCTACGAGCAGTACTTC. Amino acids: CASSFRGLVAYEQYF. Complete variable domain (other parts from reference TRBV28 and TRBJ2-7): DVKVTQSSRYLVKRTGEKVFLECVQDMDHENMFWYRQDPGLGLRLIYFSYDVKMKEKGDIPEGYSVSREKKERFSLILESASTNQTSMYLCASSFRGLVAYEQYFGPGTRLTVT.

The V and J genes are TRBV6-1 and TRBJ2-7, with TRBD2 identical over 13 bases. The germline CDR1 and CDR2 sequences are MNHNS and SASEGT. This CDR3 is built from 15 residues. J gave up 2 bases and V 7 bases, and 5 bases lay outside the gene matches. The CDR3 DNA is TGTGCCAGCACCCTGACTAGCGGGGGGCCCTACGAGCAGTACTTC. It translates to CASTLTSGGPYEQYF.

This chain joins TRBV10-3 and TRBJ2-3, with D maybe TRBD1 (8 bases). The CDR3 has 15 residues. CDR1 ENHRY and CDR2 SYGVKD come from the germline V gene. With 4 bases removed from V and 6 bases from J, the gap between germline ends came to 17 bases. The CDR3 here is CAISVLTQGGDTQYF. The DNA for the CDR3 is TGTGCCATCAGTGTGCTAACACAGGGGGGGGATACGCAGTATTTT.

The chain joins TRBV30 to TRBJ1-1, with D possibly being TRBD1 (5 bases). The CDR3 consists of 13 residues. V was shortened by 3 bases and J by 5 bases, with 13 bases between the two germline ends. CDR1 is GTSNPN and CDR2 is SVGIG in the germline V gene (reference sequence). CDR3 coding DNA: TGTGCCTGGAGGCAGGGCCCGAGGACTGAAGCTTTCTTT. Its translation: CAWRQGPRTEAFF. Full variable domain (missing parts from reference TRBV30 and TRBJ1-1): SQTIHQWPATLVQPVGSPLSLECTVEGTSNPNLYWYRQAAGRGLQLLFYSVGIGQISSEVPQNLSASRPQDRQFILSSKKLLLSDSGFYLCAWRQGPRTEAFFGQGTRLTVV.

The chain uses TRBV6-5 and TRBJ2-1; D might be TRBD1 (6 bases). The CDR3 consists of 14 residues. Trimming removed 0 bases from V and 7 bases from J, with 10 bases in between. CDR1 MNHEY and CDR2 SVGAGI come from the germline V gene. CDR3 bases: TGTGCCAGCAGTTACTCCGGTCAGGGGAATGAGCAGTTCTTC. This translates into CASSYSGQGNEQFF.

This clone has just a few counts. In DNA, the CDR3 is TGTGCCAGTAGTCAGACACTTTATAGCAATCAGCCCCAGCATTTT. Its protein is CASSQTLYSNQPQHF. The V call is TRBV19, the J call TRBJ1-5; D unclear. CDR3 length: 15 residues. The ends were cut back, 5 bases at V and 0 bases at J, with 11 bases in the middle. Germline CDR1 LNHDA, CDR2 SQIVND (reference sequence). The complete variable domain, with remaining parts taken from reference TRBV19 and TRBJ1-5, reads DGGITQSPKYLFRKEGQNVTLSCEQNLNHDAMYWYRQDPGQGLRLIYYSQIVNDFQKGDIAEGYSVSREKKESFPLTVTSAQKNPTAFYLCASSQTLYSNQPQHFGDGTRLSIL.

This clone was picked up a small number of times. This chain joins TRBV18 and TRBJ2-1; 8 nucleotides agree with TRBD2. This CDR3 contains 16 residues. V lost 3 bases, J lost 1 base, and 5 bases stayed unmatched. Germline loops: CDR1 KGHSH, CDR2 LQKENI. CDR3 region: CASSPQSGSSYNEQFF. CDR3 sequence (DNA): TGTGCCAGCTCACCCCAAAGCGGGAGTTCCTACAATGAGCAGTTCTTC.

The gene calls are TRBV5-1 and TRBJ1-6; the match to TRBD1 covers 8 bases. The CDR3 spans 16 residues. Germline-derived CDR1 and CDR2 are SGHRS and YFSETQ. The V gene end was trimmed by 3 bases and the J gene end by 5 bases; junction bases not matched to a gene: 7. The CDR3, as DNA: TGCGCCAGCAGCTACTTGACAGGGGACAATAATTCACCCCTCCACTTT. It specifies CASSYLTGDNNSPLHF.

The rearrangement joins TRBV4-2 to TRBJ2-7; TRBD1 matches 7 bases. Losses at the gene ends were 5 bases for V and 7 bases for J; bases not matched to a gene: 14. Germline assignment: CDR1 LGHNA and CDR2 YNFKEQ. The CDR3 covers 15 residues. The CDR3 here is CASSALEGAPREQYF. CDR3 coding DNA: TGTGCCAGCAGCGCCCTCGAGGGGGCTCCTCGGGAGCAGTACTTC.

Only a few counts were recorded for this clone. This chain connects TRBV27 to TRBJ2-2; maybe TRBD2 (5 bases). The germline gives CDR1 MNHEY, CDR2 SMNVEV (reference sequence). The CDR3 is made up of 14 amino acids. The V gene lost 5 bases and the J gene lost 0 bases, with 7 bases spanning the gap. The CDR3 nucleotides are TGTGCCAGCAGTGGACTGCCGAACACCGGGGAGCTGTTTTTT. Translation: CASSGLPNTGELFF.

There are a few counts of this clone. The rearrangement links TRBV5-1 to TRBJ2-2; 9 bases agree with TRBD2. This CDR3 has 14 residues. Germline assignment: CDR1 SGHRS and CDR2 YFSETQ. The junction had 2 bases not matched to a gene; V was cut back by 2 bases and J by 6 bases. CDR3 residues: CASSFGGRAGELFF. The CDR3 DNA reads TGCGCCAGCAGCTTTGGCGGGAGGGCCGGGGAGCTGTTTTTT.

J is TRBJ2-7 and V is TRBV11-1; 9 bases match TRBD2. Trimming took 2 bases from V and 4 from J; bases not matched to a gene: 6. Germline assignment: CDR1 SGHAT and CDR2 FQDESV (reference sequence). The CDR3 is 15 residues long. CDR3 loop: CASSLPPSGIYEQYF. CDR3 nucleotide sequence: TGTGCCAGCAGCTTACCCCCTAGCGGGATTTACGAGCAGTACTTC.

In its sample, this clone is medium-sized (0.01 to 0.1%). One end of the junction does not line up with germline, which may come from a read error. The DNA of the CDR3 is TGTGCCAGCAGCTTAGGGGCCGGGAGAAGCTTC. Translating gives CASSLGAGRSF. The rearrangement joins TRBV7-9 to TRBJ1-2; D ambiguous. Germline V CDR1 and CDR2: SEHNR, FQNEAQ (reference sequence). The CDR3 has 11 amino acids.

The J gene is TRBJ2-7, the V gene TRBV30, with 7 positions matching TRBD2. The CDR3 contains 12 residues. The V segment lost 6 bases and the J segment 2 bases; nucleotides outside the gene matches: 4. The germline V gene encodes CDR1 GTSNPN and CDR2 SVGIG (reference sequence). CDR3 loop: CACGLEAYEQYF. The CDR3 DNA is TGTGCCTGTGGACTAGAAGCCTACGAGCAGTACTTC. The full variable domain, with the rest looked up from reference TRBV30 and TRBJ2-7, is SQTIHQWPATLVQPVGSPLSLECTVEGTSNPNLYWYRQAAGRGLQLLFYSVGIGQISSEVPQNLSASRPQDRQFILSSKKLLLSDSGFYLCACGLEAYEQYFGPGTRLTVT.

The sample holds a few counts of this clone. The genes are TRBV10-2 and TRBJ2-7; 9 bases fit TRBD2. This CDR3 spans 12 amino acids. V shed 8 bases and J 6 bases; nucleotides not matched to a gene: 5. CDR1 and CDR2 (germline): WSHSY, SAAADI. In DNA form, the CDR3 reads TGCGCCAGCTCCCTGACTAGCGGCGAGCAGTACTTC. It specifies CASSLTSGEQYF.

V and J are TRBV30 and TRBJ1-5, with a possible D match to TRBD1 (5 bases). CDR1 and CDR2 (germline): GTSNPN, SVGIG (reference sequence). This CDR3 has 15 residues. Trimming left V 0 bases short and J 0 bases short, with 9 bases between. CDR3 bases: TGTGCCTGGAGTGTAGACAGCCTTAGCAATCAGCCCCAGCATTTT. Translated, it gives CAWSVDSLSNQPQHF.

The V call is TRBV7-8, the J call TRBJ2-7; maybe TRBD1 (6 bases). CDR1 is SGHVS and CDR2 is FQNEAQ in the germline V gene. CDR3 length: 16 amino acids. V lost 0 bases, J lost 3 bases, and 15 bases lay in between. CDR3 DNA sequence: TGTGCCAGCAGCTTAGCGTGGTCCAGGGGAGACTACGAGCAGTACTTC. It encodes CASSLAWSRGDYEQYF. Drawing the rest from reference TRBV7-8 and TRBJ2-7, the complete variable domain is GAGVSQSPRYKVAKRGQDVALRCDPISGHVSLFWYQQALGQGPEFLTYFQNEAQLDKSGLPSDRFFAERPEGSVSTLKIQRTQQEDSAVYLCASSLAWSRGDYEQYFGPGTRLTVT.

The chain uses TRBV5-1 and TRBJ2-1; D may be TRBD1 (6 bases). The CDR3 runs to 15 residues. The germline V and J ends were trimmed by 4 bases and 9 bases, with 20 bases remaining between them. Germline V gene sequence: CDR1 SGHRS, CDR2 YFSETQ. The CDR3: CASSPLGGQFSEQFF. Here the CDR3 DNA reads TGCGCCAGCAGCCCACTTGGTGGACAGTTTAGTGAGCAGTTCTTC. The variable domain in full, completed from reference TRBV5-1 and TRBJ2-1, reads KAGVTQTPRYLIKTRGQQVTLSCSPISGHRSVSWYQQTPGQGLQFLFEYFSETQRNKGNFPGRFSGRQFSNSRSEMNVSTLELGDSALYLCASSPLGGQFSEQFFGPGTRLTVL.

The rearrangement uses TRBV4-3 and TRBJ2-3, with 8 bases aligning to TRBD1. Germline CDR1 is LGHNA and CDR2 is YSLEER. With V trimmed by 5 bases and J by 8 bases, 15 bases remained unmatched. The CDR3 contains 16 residues. The chain's CDR3 is CASSYRLPQGAGTQYF. The CDR3 DNA sequence: TGCGCCAGCAGCTATCGTCTCCCCCAGGGGGCCGGTACGCAGTATTTT.

This sequence joins TRBV4-1 and TRBJ1-1; D is unresolved. Trimming shortened V by 1 base and J by 7 bases, and 7 bases separated the two germline ends. The CDR3 has 12 amino acids. Germline V lookup: CDR1 MGHRA, CDR2 YSYEKL. CDR3 protein: CASSQGRGEAFF. CDR3 nucleotides: TGCGCCAGCAGCCAAGGGAGAGGTGAAGCTTTCTTT.

CDR3 loop: CASSLGQGGYGYTF. CDR3 in DNA: TGTGCCAGCTCTTTAGGGCAGGGGGGATATGGCTACACCTTC. J is TRBJ1-2 and V is TRBV27, with TRBD1 matching over 7 bases. The V segment lost 8 bases and the J segment 5 bases; nucleotides outside the gene matches: 11. Germline-derived CDR1 and CDR2 are MNHEY and SMNVEV (reference sequence). CDR3 length: 14 residues.

The rearrangement links TRBV7-9 to TRBJ2-7, with 9 bases fitting TRBD1. Germline lookup yields CDR1 SEHNR and CDR2 FQNEAQ (reference sequence). Germline trimming cut 1 base from V and 4 bases from J; bases unmatched to any gene: 2. This CDR3 has 14 residues. CDR3 sequence reads: CASSLEGTGYEQYF. The CDR3 DNA is TGTGCCAGCAGCTTAGAGGGGACAGGGTACGAGCAGTACTTC.

This sequence joins TRBV4-1 and TRBJ2-7; D is ambiguous. Per the germline V gene, CDR1 is MGHRA and CDR2 is YSYEKL. CDR3 size: 13 residues. V lost 0 bases to trimming and J lost 5 bases, with 8 bases between them. CDR3 sequence (DNA): TGCGCCAGCAGCCAAGACGTGGCAGACGAGCAGTACTTC. It specifies CASSQDVADEQYF.

The chain employs TRBV27 and TRBJ2-7; 10 bases fit TRBD2. Unmatched junction bases numbered 1, after V lost 3 bases and J lost 2 bases. Germline V gene lookup returns CDR1 MNHEY and CDR2 SMNVEV (reference sequence). CDR3 length: 14 residues. Written as DNA, the CDR3 is TGTGCCAGCAGTTTTAGCGGGGGGACCTACGAGCAGTACTTC. Amino acids: CASSFSGGTYEQYF.